These 22 T cell receptor beta chains share one sample of origin, sequenced in a study of cytomegalovirus exposure and HLA in healthy donors. Amplification used 60 Vbeta primers and 13 Jbeta primers. TCRdb keeps only in-frame clones here, not all; method: immunoSEQ multiplex PCR. The sample includes some 120,000 clones, about 79% of them seen just once. Material for sequencing was PBMCs. All receptors derive from a man aged 50-60 years in good health and CMV-seronegative.

The chain is built from TRBV4-1 and TRBJ2-3; no clear D. The CDR3 is 14 amino acids. The V and J ends lost 5 bases and 2 bases respectively, with 11 bases between them. The germline V gene has CDR1 MGHRA and CDR2 YSYEKL. The CDR3 is CASSFPPPTDTQYF. The CDR3 DNA reads as TGCGCCAGCAGCTTTCCCCCTCCCACAGATACGCAGTATTTT.

The J gene is TRBJ1-1, the V gene TRBV6-6; possible D gene TRBD1, 5 bases. The ends were cut back, 6 bases at V and 5 bases at J, with 16 bases in the middle. CDR3 length equals 14 residues. The germline V gene encodes CDR1 MNHNY and CDR2 SVGAGI (reference sequence). For the CDR3, the DNA is TGTGCCAGCAGCTACAACCGTCCAGGGACTGAAGCTTTCTTT. Translating it yields CASSYNRPGTEAFF.

J is TRBJ1-6 and V is TRBV5-4; perhaps TRBD1 as D (6 bases). V lost 2 bases to trimming and J lost 5 bases, with 11 bases between them. The length of the CDR3 is 15 residues. Germline V gene sequence: CDR1 SGHNT, CDR2 YYREEE (reference sequence). The CDR3 nucleotides are TGTGCCAGCAGCTTCAATACAGGGAATAATTCACCCCTCCACTTT. Its protein is CASSFNTGNNSPLHF.

V is TRBV19 and J is TRBJ1-5; 9 bases line up with TRBD1. The CDR3 loop spans 15 amino acids. Germline V CDR1 and CDR2: LNHDA, SQIVND (reference sequence). Trimming removed 4 bases from V and 4 bases from J; junction bases left unmatched: 5. CDR3 region: CASSRTGERNQPQHF. DNA of the CDR3: TGTGCCAGTAGTAGGACAGGGGAGAGGAATCAGCCCCAGCATTTT.

The V call is TRBV7-8, the J call TRBJ1-5; D gene unclear. This CDR3 has 14 amino acids. CDR1 SGHVS and CDR2 FQNEAQ come from the germline V gene. V lost 0 bases to trimming and J lost 2 bases, with 5 bases between them. This chain's CDR3 is CASSLARGNQPQHF. CDR3 DNA sequence: TGTGCCAGCAGCTTAGCGAGGGGCAATCAGCCCCAGCATTTT.

The CDR3 protein is CASRSDRKTYNEQFF. The DNA for the CDR3 is TGTGCCAGCAGATCGGACAGAAAGACCTACAATGAGCAGTTCTTC. The chain carries TRBV7-2 and TRBJ2-1; tentatively, D is TRBD1 (6 bases). Trimming took 6 bases from V and 2 from J, leaving 14 bases between them. The germline CDR1 and CDR2 sequences are SGHTA and FQGNSA. The CDR3 extends over 15 amino acids.

J is TRBJ2-4 and V is TRBV10-1; the D gene is possibly TRBD1 (6 bases). The CDR3 contains 15 residues. Trimming cost V 2 bases and J 4 bases, with 12 bases left between them. Germline V gene data show CDR1 as WNHNN and CDR2 as SYGVQD (reference sequence). CDR3 protein: CASSEQGPRKNIQYF. The CDR3 bases are TGCGCCAGCAGTGAGCAGGGGCCAAGAAAAAACATTCAGTACTTC.

With regard to this clone: Additional DNA sequences in this sample encode the identical CDR3. The genes are TRBV5-1 and TRBJ1-1; D unresolved. CDR1 and CDR2 (germline): SGHRS, YFSETQ. The CDR3 extends over 15 amino acids. The ends were cut back, 0 bases at V and 5 bases at J, with 14 bases in the middle. CDR3 bases: TGCGCCAGCAGCTTGGGCGACCGCGGAGTTACTGAAGCTTTCTTT. Its translation: CASSLGDRGVTEAFF.

The chain couples TRBV28 to TRBJ2-7, with 8 bases fitting TRBD1. CDR3 length equals 14 residues. The J segment lost 3 bases and the V segment lost 3 bases, leaving 4 bases of the junction unmatched. CDR1 and CDR2 (germline): MDHEN, SYDVKM. CDR3 sequence: CASSFRGLDYEQYV. The CDR3 DNA reads as TGTGCCAGCAGTTTCAGGGGGCTGGACTACGAGCAGTACGTC.

This clone was detected only once. V is TRBV5-1 and J is TRBJ2-3; a possible D gene is TRBD2 (6 bases). In germline, CDR1 is SGHRS, CDR2 YFSETQ. This CDR3 region has 15 residues. The V end lost 2 bases, the J end lost 2 bases, and 12 bases lay between the germline ends. The CDR3 DNA sequence: TGCGCCAGCAGCTTCCGGGGGACCCTCACAGATACGCAGTATTTT. It translates to CASSFRGTLTDTQYF.

The chain links TRBV9 to TRBJ1-3; 7 bases match TRBD1. V lost 7 bases and J lost 1; bases outside the gene matches: 8. This CDR3 comprises 15 residues. Germline-derived CDR1 and CDR2 are SGDLS and YYNGEE. This CDR3 reads CASGRTGRSGNTIYF. The CDR3 DNA reads TGTGCCAGCGGGAGGACAGGTCGGTCTGGAAACACCATATATTTT. The whole variable domain, remainder taken from reference TRBV9 and TRBJ1-3, is DSGVTQTPKHLITATGQRVTLRCSPRSGDLSVYWYQQSLDQGLQFLIQYYNGEERAKGNILERFSAQQFPDLHSELNLSSLELGDSALYFCASGRTGRSGNTIYFGEGSWLTVV.

V is TRBV19 and J is TRBJ1-2, with 7 nucleotides matching TRBD1. Germline CDR1 and CDR2: LNHDA and SQIVND (reference sequence). V dropped 3 bases and J dropped 7; count of bases not matched to a gene: 5. The CDR3 is 13 residues long. The CDR3 region is CASSMGQPPGYTF. CDR3 in DNA: TGTGCCAGTAGTATGGGACAGCCGCCTGGCTACACCTTC.

The rearrangement uses TRBV28 and TRBJ1-2; 8 bases match TRBD1. CDR3 size: 13 residues. V shed 6 bases and J 2 bases; nucleotides not matched to a gene: 2. Germline CDR1 and CDR2: MDHEN and SYDVKM. The CDR3 region has the DNA TGTGCCAGCAGGGACAGGGCAAACTATGGCTACACCTTC. This encodes CASRDRANYGYTF.

The V and J genes are TRBV25-1 and TRBJ2-1, with D possibly matching TRBD2 (5 bases). The CDR3 covers 15 residues. Between the trimmed V and J ends, which lost 5 bases and 3 bases, there was a span of 14 bases. Germline V gene lookup returns CDR1 MGHDK and CDR2 SYGVNS. The CDR3 DNA sequence: TGTGCCAGCAGTACTAGAATGCAGGACTACAATGAGCAGTTCTTC. It translates to CASSTRMQDYNEQFF.

The chain employs TRBV4-2 and TRBJ1-5; no clear D. The CDR3 totals 15 residues. V gave up 0 bases and J gave up 3 bases, with 9 bases separating them. Germline CDR1 is LGHNA and CDR2 is YNFKEQ. The CDR3 DNA follows: TGTGCCAGCAGCCAAGATGGGAGTTACAATCAGCCCCAGCATTTT. Amino acids: CASSQDGSYNQPQHF.

The V call is TRBV6-5, the J call TRBJ1-5, with 7 bases matching TRBD1. V was pared by 7 bases and J by 6 bases, with 9 bases of the junction left unmatched. Per the germline V gene, CDR1 is MNHEY and CDR2 is SVGAGI. The CDR3 is 14 residues long. The CDR3 spells CASTSSAGGQPQHF. CDR3 DNA sequence: TGTGCCAGCACCTCCTCGGCAGGGGGTCAGCCCCAGCATTTT.

This clone was found a few times. J is TRBJ1-2 and V is TRBV5-6; D gene unclear. CDR1 and CDR2 from the germline V gene are SGHDT and YYEEEE. The CDR3 consists of 18 residues. V lost 4 bases and J 2 bases, leaving 24 bases between the germline ends. CDR3 amino acids: CASSALYSLPPPNYGYTF. CDR3 bases: TGTGCCAGCAGCGCACTTTACAGCCTCCCTCCCCCAAACTATGGCTACACCTTC.

CDR3 loop: CASSQDGTGAGELFF. The CDR3 DNA reads TGCGCCAGCAGCCAAGACGGGACAGGGGCCGGGGAGCTGTTTTTT. The chain recombines TRBV4-1 with TRBJ2-2, with TRBD1 identical over 10 bases. Germline values: CDR1 MGHRA, CDR2 YSYEKL. Unmatched junction bases numbered 1, after V lost 0 bases and J lost 6 bases. This CDR3 has 15 amino acids.

The chain combines TRBV19 with TRBJ2-5, with 9 bases that match TRBD2. V was pared by 3 bases and J by 5 bases, with 25 bases of the junction left unmatched. The CDR3 extends over 21 amino acids. Germline CDR1 reads LNHDA; CDR2 reads SQIVND (reference sequence). The CDR3 loop is CASSIGPWMVAGARVGETQYF. The CDR3 DNA follows: TGTGCCAGTAGTATCGGGCCCTGGATGGTAGCGGGGGCACGGGTAGGGGAGACCCAGTACTTC. The complete variable domain, with remaining parts taken from reference TRBV19 and TRBJ2-5, reads DGGITQSPKYLFRKEGQNVTLSCEQNLNHDAMYWYRQDPGQGLRLIYYSQIVNDFQKGDIAEGYSVSREKKESFPLTVTSAQKNPTAFYLCASSIGPWMVAGARVGETQYFGPGTRLLVL.

The chain recombines TRBV5-4 with TRBJ2-2; D gene unclear. V was shortened by 1 base and J by 2 bases, with 6 bases between the two germline ends. Germline assignment: CDR1 SGHNT and CDR2 YYREEE (reference sequence). This CDR3 contains 14 residues. The CDR3 loop is CASSLQDNTGELFF. CDR3 nucleotides: TGTGCCAGCAGCTTGCAGGATAACACCGGGGAGCTGTTTTTT.

The chain links TRBV4-1 to TRBJ1-1; D perhaps matches TRBD1 (5 bases). The germline V gene encodes CDR1 MGHRA and CDR2 YSYEKL. The CDR3 runs to 13 residues. Trimming left V 3 bases short and J 2 bases short, with 7 bases between. Here the CDR3 reads CASSQTVNTEAFF. The CDR3 DNA is TGCGCCAGCAGCCAGACAGTAAACACTGAAGCTTTCTTT.

The chain uses TRBV18 and TRBJ1-1; no reliable D call. This CDR3 has 15 residues. Germline-derived CDR1 and CDR2 are KGHSH and LQKENI. Trimming took off 3 bases at V and 0 bases at J, with 11 bases between the two ends. In DNA form, the CDR3 reads TGTGCCAGCTCACCTAGTACAGTTATGAACACTGAAGCTTTCTTT. Residues: CASSPSTVMNTEAFF.